Shown below are 23 T cell receptor beta chains from a single sample sequenced in a study of blood T cells in healthy people across ages. Combining a sample-barcoded 5' primer with a J-beta primer mix, a second PCR ran for roughly 7 to 11 cycles. One entry per CDR3 protein, called by TCRdb with MiXCR from the 5' RACE reads. The table has 700,000 or so distinct CDR3 sequences, around 41% seen once. The sequenced sample was blood. Source of these receptors: a man older than 75 in good health.

The chain is built from TRBV7-2 and TRBJ2-2, with D uncertain. There are 16 residues in the CDR3. V shed 3 bases and J shed 5 bases, with 16 bases lying between them. Per the germline V gene, CDR1 is SGHTA and CDR2 is FQGNSA. The CDR3 loop is CASSFSRPESTGELFF. Here the CDR3 DNA reads TGTGCCAGCAGCTTTTCTCGCCCAGAGTCGACCGGGGAGCTGTTTTTT. The variable domain in full, completed from reference TRBV7-2 and TRBJ2-2, reads GAGVSQSPSNKVTEKGKDVELRCDPISGHTALYWYRQSLGQGLEFLIYFQGNSAPDKSGLPSDRFSAERTGGSVSTLTIQRTQQEDSAVYLCASSFSRPESTGELFFGEGSRLTVL.

The CDR3 loop reads CSAKGPNEKLFF. The CDR3 DNA reads as TGCAGTGCTAAAGGACCTAATGAAAAACTGTTTTTT. J is TRBJ1-4 and V is TRBV20-1; D is ambiguous. The V end was cut by 4 bases, the J end by 3 bases, with 6 bases between. The germline CDR1 and CDR2 sequences are DFQATT and SNEGSKA (reference sequence). The CDR3 spans 12 residues.

Here the CDR3 DNA reads TGTGCCAGCAGTTCCGGGACTAGCGGGGGTCGCTCCTACGAGCAGTACTTC. As protein: CASSSGTSGGRSYEQYF. V is TRBV12-3 or TRBV12-4 and J is TRBJ2-7, with 14 bases that match TRBD2. The CDR3 spans 17 residues. Losses at the gene ends were 4 bases for V and 0 bases for J; bases not matched to a gene: 5.

This chain uses TRBV4-2 with TRBJ1-2; no clear D gene. Germline V CDR1 and CDR2: LGHNA, YNFKEQ. Deletions cut 0 bases from V and 1 base from J, with 6 bases between. The CDR3 extends over 14 amino acids. Written as DNA, the CDR3 is TGTGCCAGCAGCCAAGATACACGTAACTATGGCTACACCTTC. Its protein product is CASSQDTRNYGYTF.

V gene TRBV1 combines with J gene TRBJ1-6. TRBV1 is a documented pseudogene. CDR3 length: 20 residues. CDR3 protein: CTSSQLVKNQEFSYNSPLHF. The CDR3 DNA is TGCACCAGCAGCCAATTGGTTAAAAATCAGGAATTCTCCTATAATTCACCCCTCCACTTT.

This clonotype was found many times. This chain links TRBV2 with TRBJ1-5; 9 nucleotides match TRBD1. The CDR3 sequence is 15 residues long. Germline CDR1 SNHLY, CDR2 FYNNEI. V gave up 7 bases and J gave up 6 bases; unmatched junction bases: 10. The CDR3 spells CASTPEQGAVQPQHF. The CDR3 region has the DNA TGTGCCAGCACCCCGGAACAGGGGGCAGTTCAGCCCCAGCATTTT.

The chain uses TRBV4-2 and TRBJ2-7; TRBD2 matches 8 bases. The length of the CDR3 is 17 residues. After removal of 0 bases from V and 4 bases from J, the junction contained 11 bases not matched to a gene. CDR1 and CDR2 from the germline V gene are LGHNA and YNFKEQ. CDR3 DNA sequence: TGTGCCAGCAGCCAAGAAGGGGCTGCGGGGGGAGTATACGAGCAGTACTTC. Translation: CASSQEGAAGGVYEQYF.

The V and J genes are TRBV6-1 and TRBJ1-1, with TRBD1 matching 7 bases. Germline V gives CDR1 MNHNS, CDR2 SASEGT. The J segment lost 5 bases and the V segment lost 2 bases, leaving 11 bases of the junction unmatched. The CDR3 length is 16 residues. CDR3 residues: CASSEPRTGSYTEAFF. CDR3 sequence (DNA): TGTGCCAGCAGTGAACCTCGGACAGGAAGTTATACTGAAGCTTTCTTT.

This clonotype has just a few counts. The CDR3 loop is CASKRSSGGIGEETQYF. CDR3 DNA: TGTGCCAGCAAGAGGTCTAGCGGGGGAATCGGGGAAGAGACCCAGTACTTC. The chain combines TRBV6-1 with TRBJ2-5; 10 bases fit TRBD2. V shed 7 bases and J 3 bases; nucleotides not matched to a gene: 14. CDR3 length equals 17 residues. The V gene's germline CDR1 is MNHNS and CDR2 SASEGT.

This clonotype was observed a handful of times. The chain is built from TRBV20-1 and TRBJ2-3; either TRBD1 or TRBD2 may supply D (5 bases each). The CDR3 spans 15 residues. From germline, CDR1 is DFQATT and CDR2 SNEGSKA (reference sequence). Trimming removed 5 bases from V and 2 bases from J, with 17 bases in between. The CDR3, as DNA: TGCAGTGCTGGGGACGACAGAAGACTCACAGATACGCAGTATTTT. Amino acids: CSAGDDRRLTDTQYF.

The chain couples TRBV29-1 to TRBJ1-1, with D uncertain. The CDR3 length is 13 residues. V shed 5 bases and J shed 0 bases, with 10 bases lying between them. Germline values: CDR1 SQVTM, CDR2 ANQGSEA. In DNA form, the CDR3 reads TGCAGCGTTTCTCTTCACGTGAACACTGAAGCTTTCTTT. It is translated as CSVSLHVNTEAFF. The entire variable domain, with the rest obtained from reference TRBV29-1 and TRBJ1-1, is as follows: SAVISQKPSRDICQRGTSLTIQCQVDSQVTMMFWYRQQPGQSLTLIATANQGSEATYESGFVIDKFPISRPNLTFSTLTVSNMSPEDSSIYLCSVSLHVNTEAFFGQGTRLTVV.

The V call is TRBV6-2 or TRBV6-3, the J call TRBJ2-1; a possible D gene is TRBD1 (5 bases). Between the trimmed V and J ends, which lost 4 bases and 4 bases, there was a span of 14 bases. Per the germline V gene, CDR1 is MNHEY and CDR2 is SVGEGT. This CDR3 has 15 amino acids. CDR3 nucleotide sequence: TGTGCCAGCAGTTTCGGACAAGAAGCATACAATGAGCAGTTCTTC. This sequence encodes CASSFGQEAYNEQFF.

This clonotype came up a few times. The chain has TRBV7-9 and TRBJ1-6, with D unclear. V was pared by 1 base and J by 6 bases, with 7 bases between. Germline assignment: CDR1 SEHNR and CDR2 FQNEAQ (reference sequence). The CDR3 runs to 14 residues. The CDR3 coding sequence is TGTGCCAGCAGCTTAGATTTTCTTAATTCACCCCTCCACTTT. Translated: CASSLDFLNSPLHF.

This sequence joins TRBV7-3 and TRBJ2-3; D may be TRBD2 (6 bases). The CDR3 spans 15 residues. Looked up from germline, CDR1 is SGHTA and CDR2 is FQGTGA. Trimming took 5 bases from V and 2 from J, leaving 14 bases between them. DNA for the CDR3: TGTGCCAGCAGCCCCCTAGCGAGAGCCACAGATACGCAGTATTTT. It is translated as CASSPLARATDTQYF.

The rearrangement uses TRBV15 and TRBJ1-5; unclear D gene. V lost 0 bases, J lost 5 bases, and 2 bases lay in between. The CDR3 has 12 residues. The germline CDR1 and CDR2 sequences are LNHNV and YYDKDF (reference sequence). The CDR3 DNA sequence: TGTGCCACCAGCAGAGAAGATCAGCCCCAGCATTTT. Translation: CATSREDQPQHF.

V and J are TRBV11-3 and TRBJ2-3; D is uncertain. Looked up from germline, CDR1 is SGHNT and CDR2 is YENEEA. The V end lost 1 base, the J end lost 5 bases, and 13 bases lay between the germline ends. The CDR3 contains 15 residues. The CDR3 DNA follows: TGTGCCAGCAGCTTAGGGGCCAGAGCAGGAGATACGCAGTATTTT. Translating gives CASSLGARAGDTQYF.

This clonotype was counted only a few times. The chain couples TRBV29-1 to TRBJ2-5; TRBD2 matches at 8 bases. The junction had 6 bases not matched to a gene; V was cut back by 4 bases and J by 5 bases. CDR3 size: 13 residues. The germline V gene has CDR1 SQVTM and CDR2 ANQGSEA. The CDR3 nucleotides read TGCAGCGTTGTGTTAGCGGGGTGGGAGACCCAGTACTTC. Translating gives CSVVLAGWETQYF.

CDR3 bases: TGCAGTGGGGACATCTCCTACGAGCAGTACTTC. It yields the protein CSGDISYEQYF. The V and J genes are TRBV20-1 and TRBJ2-7; the D gene is possibly TRBD1 (6 bases). The ends were cut back, 7 bases at V and 0 bases at J, with 7 bases in the middle. Germline V gene sequence: CDR1 DFQATT, CDR2 SNEGSKA (reference sequence). The CDR3 has 11 amino acids.

This clonotype was observed a handful of times. This sequence joins TRBV20-1 and TRBJ2-1, with no clear D. Germline values: CDR1 DFQATT, CDR2 SNEGSKA (reference sequence). Trimming removed 1 base at V and 0 bases at J, with 10 bases between. The CDR3 is 15 residues long. As DNA, the CDR3 is TGCAGTGCTAGAGTGAGCGCAAGCTCCTACAATGAGCAGTTCTTC. Its translation is CSARVSASSYNEQFF.

This chain uses TRBV27 with TRBJ2-5, with TRBD1 matching over 8 bases. Germline assignment: CDR1 MNHEY and CDR2 SMNVEV (reference sequence). This CDR3 has 14 residues. V shed 6 bases and J 4 bases; nucleotides not matched to a gene: 7. The CDR3 reads CASRVGQGRETQYF. For the CDR3, the DNA is TGTGCCAGCAGGGTAGGACAGGGAAGAGAGACCCAGTACTTC.

This clonotype was seen a few times. The chain combines TRBV6-1 with TRBJ2-1; unclear D gene. This CDR3 is built from 16 residues. The V and J ends lost 2 bases and 2 bases respectively, with 13 bases between them. Germline CDR1 reads MNHNS; CDR2 reads SASEGT. The CDR3 region is CASSEKHGQTYNEQFF. The CDR3 nucleotides read TGTGCCAGCAGTGAAAAGCATGGGCAGACCTACAATGAGCAGTTCTTC.

This clonotype was detected a few times. The chain recombines TRBV5-4 with TRBJ2-3; TRBD2 is a possible D gene (5 bases). Between the trimmed V and J ends, which lost 0 bases and 2 bases, there was a span of 16 bases. Germline CDR1 reads SGHNT; CDR2 reads YYREEE (reference sequence). This CDR3 has 17 residues. CDR3: CASSLVKSSGTTDTQYF. The CDR3 nucleotides are TGTGCCAGCAGCTTGGTCAAAAGCAGCGGAACCACAGATACGCAGTATTTT.

The CDR3 here is CSASDRLASGRRYEQYF. Here the CDR3 DNA reads TGCAGTGCTAGCGATCGGCTGGCTAGCGGGAGGCGTTACGAGCAGTACTTC. V is TRBV20-1 and J is TRBJ2-7, with 11 bases aligning to TRBD2. V shed 3 bases and J 4 bases; nucleotides not matched to a gene: 14. Germline V lookup: CDR1 DFQATT, CDR2 SNEGSKA (reference sequence). This CDR3 has 17 amino acids.